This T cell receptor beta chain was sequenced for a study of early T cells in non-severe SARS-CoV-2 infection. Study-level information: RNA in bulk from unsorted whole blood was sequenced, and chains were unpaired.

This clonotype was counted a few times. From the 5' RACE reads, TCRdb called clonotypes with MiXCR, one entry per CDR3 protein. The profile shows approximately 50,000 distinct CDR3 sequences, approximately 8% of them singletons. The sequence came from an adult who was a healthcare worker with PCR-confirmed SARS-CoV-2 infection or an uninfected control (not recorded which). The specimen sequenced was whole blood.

The DNA of the CDR3 is TGTGCCAGCAGATCCCGAGCGATACCCTCTGGGGCCAACGTCCTGACTTTC. The encoded protein is CASRSRAIPSGANVLTF. This chain uses TRBV6-6 with TRBJ2-6; D gene ambiguous. The CDR3 runs to 17 residues. CDR1 and CDR2 (germline): MNHNY, SVGAGI (reference sequence). Deletions cut 6 bases from V and 0 bases from J, with 15 bases between.